Here is one TCR beta chain with its context. The antigen is unknown. This entry is derived from a study of cytomegalovirus exposure and HLA in healthy donors. Overall study results and limits: Later genetic work tied a missense DCLRE1C variant to beta-chain V and J trimming.

Germline loops: CDR1 MDHEN, CDR2 SYDVKM. Losses at the gene ends were 6 bases for V and 10 bases for J; bases not matched to a gene: 7. This CDR3 contains 13 residues. Both 60 Vbeta primers and 13 Jbeta primers went into the PCR. Repertoires were generated with immunoSEQ multiplex PCR, while TCRdb's copy carries only in-frame clones and drops some. The table includes over 150,000 clones, around 80% detected once. The sample consisted of PBMCs. This sequence originates from a woman between 25 and 40 years old in good health and CMV-seropositive. The chain recombines TRBV28 with TRBJ2-1; 9 positions match TRBD1. This CDR3 reads CASRPGQGSEQFF. The CDR3 bases are TGTGCCAGCAGACCGGGACAGGGAAGCGAGCAGTTCTTC.